The sample holds a few counts of the clone carrying this T cell receptor beta chain. Its antigen remains unknown. Possible read error: a much larger clone is one base away. Germline CDR1 MNHNS, CDR2 SASEGT. The V and J ends lost 8 bases and 10 bases respectively, with 14 bases between them. The CDR3 runs to 11 residues. These data come from a study of prognosis after radiotherapy for stage I lung cancer. Study-level information: In about 15 patients the disease was a newly diagnosed primary stage I lung tumor, whereas about 5 had oligometastatic NSCLC following surgical resection of the primary tumor. Whole-study results and caveats: Divergent TRBV and TRBJ gene usage has reportedly been observed between patients with and without metastases. For the expanded TCR clones, whether they were tumor-specific was not determined.

The authors amplified TCR beta CDR3 from genomic DNA using two-round multiplex PCR. Every TRBV and TRBJ gene had its own specific primer in first-round PCR. One entry per CDR3 protein results from TCRdb running MiXCR on the multiplex PCR reads. The sample has almost 40,000 distinct CDR3 sequences, around a quarter seen once. This TCR came from a donor at least 50 years old with non-small cell lung cancer. Sequencing was performed on PBMCs, taken before or after stereotactic body radiation therapy (not recorded which). The gene calls are TRBV6-1 and TRBJ1-1, with D maybe TRBD1 (6 bases). The CDR3, as DNA: TGTGCCAGCGTGGGGGCGTCGGGAGCTTTCTTT. This sequence encodes CASVGASGAFF.